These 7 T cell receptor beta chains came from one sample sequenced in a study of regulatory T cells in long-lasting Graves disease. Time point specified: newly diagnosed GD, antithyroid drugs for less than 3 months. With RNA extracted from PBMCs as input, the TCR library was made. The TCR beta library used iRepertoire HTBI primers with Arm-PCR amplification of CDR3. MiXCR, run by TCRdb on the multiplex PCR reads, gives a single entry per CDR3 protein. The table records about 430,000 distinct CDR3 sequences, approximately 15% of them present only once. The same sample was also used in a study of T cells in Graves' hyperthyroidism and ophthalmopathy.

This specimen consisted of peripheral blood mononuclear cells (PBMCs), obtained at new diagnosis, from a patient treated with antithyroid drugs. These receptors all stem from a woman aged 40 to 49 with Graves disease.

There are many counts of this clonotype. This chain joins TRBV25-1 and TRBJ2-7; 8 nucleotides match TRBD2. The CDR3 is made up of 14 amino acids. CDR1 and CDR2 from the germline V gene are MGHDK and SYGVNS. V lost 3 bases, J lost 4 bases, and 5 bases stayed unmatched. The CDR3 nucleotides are TGTGCCAGCAGTGATCTAGCGGGTGGTTACGAGCAGTACTTC. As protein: CASSDLAGGYEQYF.

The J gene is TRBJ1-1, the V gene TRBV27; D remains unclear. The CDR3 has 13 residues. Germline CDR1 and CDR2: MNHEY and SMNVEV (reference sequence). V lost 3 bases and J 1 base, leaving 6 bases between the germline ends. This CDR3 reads CASSFFPNTEAFF. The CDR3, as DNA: TGTGCCAGCAGTTTTTTCCCGAACACTGAAGCTTTCTTT.

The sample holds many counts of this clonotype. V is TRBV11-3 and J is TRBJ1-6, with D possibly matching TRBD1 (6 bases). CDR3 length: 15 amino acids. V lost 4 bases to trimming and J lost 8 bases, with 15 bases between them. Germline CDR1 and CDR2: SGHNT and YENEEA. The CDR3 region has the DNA TGTGCCAGCAGCTCTCGGTCGGGGGCCCATTCACCCCTCCACTTT. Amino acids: CASSSRSGAHSPLHF.

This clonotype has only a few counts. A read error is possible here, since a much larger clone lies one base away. The chain's CDR3 is CSASGLAGTYERYF. The CDR3 DNA reads TGCAGTGCTAGCGGACTAGCGGGCACCTACGAGCGGTACTTC. The chain recombines TRBV20-1 with TRBJ2-7, with 11 positions matching TRBD2. This CDR3 is built from 14 residues. Per germline, CDR1 DFQATT and CDR2 SNEGSKA (reference sequence).

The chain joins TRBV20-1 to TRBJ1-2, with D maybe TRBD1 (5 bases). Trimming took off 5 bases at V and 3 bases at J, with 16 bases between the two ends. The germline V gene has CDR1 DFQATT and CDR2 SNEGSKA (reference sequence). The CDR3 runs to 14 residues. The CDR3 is CSAEPPGDYYGYTF. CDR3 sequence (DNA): TGCAGTGCTGAACCTCCGGGGGACTACTATGGCTACACCTTC.

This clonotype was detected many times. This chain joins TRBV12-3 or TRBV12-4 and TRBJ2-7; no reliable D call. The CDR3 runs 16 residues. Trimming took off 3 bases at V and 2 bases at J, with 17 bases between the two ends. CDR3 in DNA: TGTGCCAGCAGTTTTACTGACTCCTCGAAAACCTACGAGCAGTACTTC. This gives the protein CASSFTDSSKTYEQYF.

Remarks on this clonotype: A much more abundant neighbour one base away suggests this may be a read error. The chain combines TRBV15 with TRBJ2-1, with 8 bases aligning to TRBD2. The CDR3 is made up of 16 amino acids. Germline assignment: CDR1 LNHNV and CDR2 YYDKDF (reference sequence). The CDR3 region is CATRFQRGNTYNERFF. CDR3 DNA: TGTGCCACCAGATTCCAGCGGGGGAACACCTACAATGAGCGGTTCTTC.